The rows below give T cell receptor beta chains drawn from one sample of a study of T cells after yellow fever vaccination. In TCRdb, the 5' RACE reads were re-called with MiXCR into one record per CDR3 protein. The table includes approximately 600,000 distinct CDR3 sequences, around an eighth detected once. This material consisted of PBMCs, taken on the day of the yellow fever booster vaccination. All receptors come from a man aged 25-45 years who received the YFV17D yellow fever vaccine. Both conserved end residues are part of each CDR3. Fields, in order: V gene, D gene, clone size, J gene, CDR3 protein, CDR3 DNA. The D gene is left open where the match is weak. Rows may omit the clone size; those that give it use once, few, many or a size class.

TRBV20-1,TRBD1,.,TRBJ1-1,CSARGVTQGDTEAFF,TGCAGTGCTAGAGGGGTTACACAGGGGGACACTGAAGCTTTCTTT
TRBV7-9,TRBD1,.,TRBJ1-4,CASSLAGQGRLFF,TGTGCCAGCAGCTTAGCAGGACAGGGGAGACTGTTTTTT
TRBV9,TRBD1,few,TRBJ2-2,CASSVAGQTNGELFF,TGTGCCAGCAGCGTAGCGGGACAGACAAACGGGGAGCTGTTTTTT
TRBV27,TRBD1,.,TRBJ2-7,CASSLRSGTGGASYEQYF,TGTGCCAGCAGTTTACGTTCGGGGACAGGGGGCGCCTCCTACGAGCAGTACTTC
TRBV7-9,.,.,TRBJ1-4,CASSLKVRRINEKLFF,TGTGCCAGCAGCTTAAAGGTCCGCCGGATTAATGAAAAACTGTTTTTT
TRBV7-6,.,.,TRBJ2-7,CASSQPGREQYF,TGTGCCAGCAGCCAACCGGGGCGAGAGCAGTACTTC
TRBV25-1,.,.,TRBJ2-1,CASSESVNSYNEQFF,TGTGCCAGCAGTGAATCTGTGAACTCCTACAATGAGCAGTTCTTC
TRBV7-9,TRBD2,few,TRBJ2-3,CASTWAGAVDTQYF,TGTGCCAGCACCTGGGCGGGAGCGGTAGATACGCAGTATTTT
TRBV10-3,TRBD2,.,TRBJ2-3,CAISSWREKTDTQYF,TGTGCCATCAGTTCTTGGCGGGAGAAAACAGATACGCAGTATTTT
TRBV7-2,.,.,TRBJ1-2,CASSAIRDGYGYTF,TGTGCCAGCAGCGCCATAAGGGACGGCTATGGCTACACCTTC
TRBV7-2,.,few,TRBJ2-1,CASSFLAGTSRPNEQFF,TGTGCCAGCAGCTTTCTCGCCGGGACTTCGAGGCCCAATGAGCAGTTCTTC
TRBV20-1,.,once,TRBJ1-2,CSAPVAGYYGYTF,TGCAGTGCTCCCGTGGCAGGGTACTATGGCTACACCTTC
TRBV29-1,.,.,TRBJ2-1,CSVPPGSNYNEQFF,TGCAGCGTGCCCCCTGGGAGCAACTACAATGAGCAGTTCTTC
TRBV5-1,TRBD2,few,TRBJ2-2,CASSLVAGAGGELFF,TGCGCCAGCAGCTTGGTAGCGGGAGCTGGCGGGGAGCTGTTTTTT
TRBV9,.,few,TRBJ2-3,CASSGAGSRDTQYF,TGTGCCAGCAGCGGGGCGGGATCCAGAGATACGCAGTATTTT
TRBV19,.,.,TRBJ2-1,CASGMWGAYNEQFF,TGTGCCAGTGGGATGTGGGGGGCCTACAATGAGCAGTTCTTC
TRBV7-2,.,many,TRBJ2-7,CASRNGGRSYEQYF,TGTGCCAGCAGGAACGGGGGGCGGTCCTACGAGCAGTACTTC
TRBV18,.,.,TRBJ2-3,CASSQVTGNTDTQYF,TGTGCCAGCTCACAAGTAACGGGGAACACAGATACGCAGTATTTT
TRBV12-3/TRBV12-4,.,.,TRBJ2-2,CASSLARAGWAGELFF,TGTGCCAGCAGTTTAGCGCGGGCAGGTTGGGCCGGGGAGCTGTTTTTT
TRBV24-1,.,.,TRBJ2-7,CATSDPRWACYEQYF,TGTGCCACCAGTGATCCCCGTTGGGCGTGCTACGAGCAGTACTTC
TRBV5-1,TRBD1,few,TRBJ1-1,CASSFTAGQGLITEAFF,TGCGCCAGCAGCTTTACCGCCGGACAGGGTCTTATCACTGAAGCTTTCTTT
TRBV5-5,.,many,TRBJ2-2,CASTPGELFF,TGTGCCAGCACCCCGGGGGAGCTGTTTTTT
TRBV12-3/TRBV12-4,.,.,TRBJ2-3,CASSFGYGKKDTQYF,TGTGCCAGCAGTTTTGGATACGGGAAAAAAGATACGCAGTATTTT
TRBV12-3/TRBV12-4,.,.,TRBJ1-2,CASSLSRPNYGYTF,TGTGCCAGCAGTTTAAGCAGGCCTAACTATGGCTACACCTTC
TRBV29-1,TRBD2,.,TRBJ2-5,CSALTPGLAAQETQYF,TGCAGCGCCCTAACCCCGGGACTAGCGGCACAAGAGACCCAGTACTTC
TRBV7-9,.,few,TRBJ2-5,CASSTLGAQETQYF,TGTGCCAGCAGCACTCTGGGGGCACAAGAGACCCAGTACTTC
TRBV4-2,TRBD2,.,TRBJ2-1,CASSQGAYAGGVYNEQFF,TGTGCCAGCAGCCAAGGGGCGTACGCGGGAGGCGTCTACAATGAGCAGTTCTTC